The rows below give T cell receptor beta chains drawn from one sample of a study of T cells after yellow fever vaccination. TCRdb re-called the 5' RACE reads through MiXCR, storing one row per CDR3 protein. This sample carries a few hundred thousand distinct CDR3 sequences, approximately 8% of them seen once, and the ten largest clones take approximately 15%. The material was PBMCs, obtained roughly 46 days after the first yellow fever vaccination. The receptors here all came from a man younger than 35 who received the YFV17D yellow fever vaccine. Both conserved end residues are part of each CDR3. The D gene is left open where the match is weak. Part of the rows lack a size; the others show once, few, many or a class for expanded clones.

J: TRBJ1-5
V: TRBV7-2
size: few
D: NA
CDR3: CASRSGRNQPQHF
DNA: TGTGCCAGCAGGAGCGGACGCAATCAGCCCCAGCATTTT

J: TRBJ2-7
V: TRBV4-2
size: few
D: NA
CDR3: CASSQAPVTDSYEQYF
DNA: TGTGCCAGCAGCCAAGCACCGGTAACGGACTCCTACGAGCAGTACTTC

J: TRBJ2-5
V: TRBV10-2
size: NA
D: NA
CDR3: CASGQQETQYF
DNA: TGCGCCAGCGGACAGCAAGAGACCCAGTACTTC

J: TRBJ2-3
V: TRBV3-1
size: NA
D: TRBD2
CDR3: CASSLPGLGTDTQYF
DNA: TGTGCCAGCAGCCTTCCGGGACTAGGCACAGATACGCAGTATTTT

J: TRBJ2-3
V: TRBV12-3/TRBV12-4
size: few
D: TRBD2
CDR3: CASSFSSGDTDTQYF
DNA: TGTGCCAGCAGTTTCAGTAGCGGGGACACAGATACGCAGTATTTT

J: TRBJ1-2
V: TRBV5-4
size: once
D: NA
CDR3: CASSLAGYLYGYTF
DNA: TGTGCCAGCAGCTTGGCCGGATACCTATATGGCTACACCTTC

J: TRBJ1-2
V: TRBV5-1
size: few
D: NA
CDR3: CASVPGQPAGNYGYTF
DNA: TGCGCCAGCGTCCCTGGACAGCCCGCTGGTAACTATGGCTACACCTTC

J: TRBJ1-5
V: TRBV5-6
size: NA
D: TRBD1
CDR3: CASSLGDSLQPQHF
DNA: TGTGCCAGCAGCTTGGGGGACAGCCTTCAGCCCCAGCATTTT

J: TRBJ2-5
V: TRBV11-2
size: few
D: NA
CDR3: CASSLGRRWVETQYF
DNA: TGTGCCAGCAGCTTAGGCCGCAGATGGGTTGAGACCCAGTACTTC

J: TRBJ2-7
V: TRBV4-1
size: few
D: NA
CDR3: CASSQVGSQNEQYF
DNA: TGCGCCAGCAGCCAAGTAGGGTCCCAAAACGAGCAGTACTTC

J: TRBJ2-5
V: TRBV11-2
size: NA
D: TRBD1
CDR3: CASSQRGQGVGETQYF
DNA: TGTGCCAGCAGTCAACGAGGACAGGGGGTCGGAGAGACCCAGTACTTC

J: TRBJ2-3
V: TRBV5-6
size: many
D: NA
CDR3: CASSFDRSDADTQYF
DNA: TGTGCCAGCAGCTTCGACCGTTCTGATGCAGATACGCAGTATTTT

J: TRBJ2-7
V: TRBV20-1
size: NA
D: NA
CDR3: CSARKWAGGGGEQYF
DNA: TGCAGTGCTAGAAAGTGGGCAGGTGGTGGGGGCGAGCAGTACTTC

J: TRBJ1-6
V: TRBV12-3/TRBV12-4
size: many
D: TRBD1
CDR3: CASSFGETGEINSPLHF
DNA: TGTGCCAGCAGTTTTGGTGAAACAGGGGAGATAAATTCACCCCTCCACTTT

J: TRBJ1-1
V: TRBV5-5
size: NA
D: NA
CDR3: CASSWRQGGAADTEAFF
DNA: TGTGCCAGCAGCTGGCGGCAGGGAGGGGCGGCGGACACTGAAGCTTTCTTT

J: TRBJ2-4
V: TRBV14
size: few
D: NA
CDR3: CASSQEGALFDIQYF
DNA: TGTGCCAGCAGCCAAGAAGGGGCTCTTTTTGACATTCAGTACTTC

J: TRBJ2-5
V: TRBV20-1
size: NA
D: NA
CDR3: CSASNVVARYQETQYF
DNA: TGCAGTGCTAGTAATGTGGTAGCGAGGTACCAAGAGACCCAGTACTTC

J: TRBJ1-1
V: TRBV12-3/TRBV12-4
size: few
D: NA
CDR3: CASTPQGPYTEAFF
DNA: TGTGCCAGCACCCCCCAGGGTCCCTACACTGAAGCTTTCTTT

J: TRBJ2-7
V: TRBV20-1
size: few
D: TRBD2
CDR3: CSARVAIAGYSYEQYF
DNA: TGCAGTGCTAGAGTCGCGATAGCGGGGTACTCCTACGAGCAGTACTTC

J: TRBJ1-5
V: TRBV25-1
size: NA
D: TRBD1
CDR3: CASSQGAQGQPQHF
DNA: TGTGCCAGCAGCCAGGGGGCCCAGGGTCAGCCCCAGCATTTT

J: TRBJ2-1
V: TRBV7-2
size: NA
D: NA
CDR3: CASSLRPLVNNEQFF
DNA: TGTGCCAGCAGCTTAAGGCCACTGGTTAACAATGAGCAGTTCTTC

J: TRBJ2-7
V: TRBV12-3/TRBV12-4
size: few
D: NA
CDR3: CASSPGERTYEQYF
DNA: TGTGCCAGCAGTCCTGGTGAGAGAACCTACGAGCAGTACTTC

J: TRBJ2-5
V: TRBV4-2
size: NA
D: TRBD2
CDR3: CASSKTSGGDSYQETQYF
DNA: TGTGCCAGCAGCAAGACTAGCGGGGGGGATTCGTACCAAGAGACCCAGTACTTC

J: TRBJ2-1
V: TRBV6-2/TRBV6-3
size: NA
D: NA
CDR3: CASSYGLWDNEQFF
DNA: TGTGCCAGCAGTTATGGCCTGTGGGACAATGAGCAGTTCTTC

J: TRBJ2-4
V: TRBV25-1
size: few
D: NA
CDR3: CASSGTSRNIQYF
DNA: TGTGCCAGCAGTGGGACCTCGCGGAACATTCAGTACTTC

J: TRBJ2-3
V: TRBV19
size: NA
D: NA
CDR3: CASSNGATDTQYF
DNA: TGTGCCAGTAGTAACGGGGCGACAGATACGCAGTATTTT

J: TRBJ1-6
V: TRBV28
size: NA
D: TRBD1
CDR3: CASSPRPDRDGSPLHF
DNA: TGTGCCAGCAGTCCCAGACCGGACAGGGATGGTTCACCCCTCCACTTT

J: TRBJ2-7
V: TRBV9
size: few
D: NA
CDR3: CASSPRDRGGEQYF
DNA: TGTGCCAGCAGCCCCCGGGACCGTGGTGGCGAGCAGTACTTC

J: TRBJ2-3
V: TRBV29-1
size: NA
D: NA
CDR3: CSVAGAGLYTDTQYF
DNA: TGCAGCGTTGCAGGGGCCGGTCTTTACACAGATACGCAGTATTTT

J: TRBJ2-7
V: TRBV18
size: few
D: TRBD2
CDR3: CASSPQGGQYEQYF
DNA: TGTGCCAGCTCACCTCAGGGAGGGCAATACGAGCAGTACTTC

J: TRBJ1-5
V: TRBV25-1
size: NA
D: NA
CDR3: CASSDRAENHQPQHF
DNA: TGTGCCAGCAGTGACAGGGCCGAGAATCATCAGCCCCAGCATTTT

J: TRBJ1-4
V: TRBV20-1
size: NA
D: NA
CDR3: CSARDYQGRDEKLFF
DNA: TGCAGTGCTAGAGATTATCAGGGGCGGGATGAAAAACTGTTTTTT

J: TRBJ1-4
V: TRBV25-1
size: few
D: NA
CDR3: CASRNRAPWGEKLFF
DNA: TGTGCCAGCAGGAACCGGGCCCCCTGGGGTGAAAAACTGTTTTTT

J: TRBJ1-6
V: TRBV7-2
size: NA
D: NA
CDR3: CASSLNYGTANSPLHF
DNA: TGTGCCAGCAGCTTAAATTACGGGACGGCAAATTCACCCCTCCACTTT

J: TRBJ2-2
V: TRBV12-3/TRBV12-4
size: few
D: NA
CDR3: CASRTGLGTGELFF
DNA: TGTGCCAGCAGGACGGGCCTAGGGACCGGGGAGCTGTTTTTT

J: TRBJ2-3
V: TRBV27
size: few
D: NA
CDR3: CASSLGRSYTDTQYF
DNA: TGTGCCAGCAGTTTGGGGCGGAGTTACACAGATACGCAGTATTTT

J: TRBJ2-7
V: TRBV12-3/TRBV12-4
size: NA
D: NA
CDR3: CASSLQGFYEQYF
DNA: TGTGCCAGCAGTTTACAGGGATTCTACGAGCAGTACTTC

J: TRBJ1-1
V: TRBV24-1
size: few
D: NA
CDR3: CATSESGTNTEAFF
DNA: TGTGCCACCAGTGAATCCGGGACCAACACTGAAGCTTTCTTT

J: TRBJ2-1
V: TRBV24-1
size: NA
D: TRBD1
CDR3: CATRTGGNYNEQFF
DNA: TGTGCCACCAGGACAGGGGGTAACTACAATGAGCAGTTCTTC

J: TRBJ2-7
V: TRBV12-5
size: few
D: TRBD2
CDR3: CASGSPVSGAYILLFYEQYF
DNA: TGTGCTAGTGGTTCGCCCGTGAGCGGGGCTTACATTTTACTATTCTACGAGCAGTACTTC

J: TRBJ1-5
V: TRBV12-3/TRBV12-4
size: NA
D: TRBD1
CDR3: CASSVDRDQPQHF
DNA: TGTGCCAGCAGCGTGGACAGGGATCAGCCCCAGCATTTT

J: TRBJ2-4
V: TRBV29-1
size: NA
D: NA
CDR3: CSVESGSTAKNIQYF
DNA: TGCAGCGTTGAGTCGGGATCCACAGCCAAAAACATTCAGTACTTC

J: TRBJ1-6
V: TRBV20-1
size: few
D: TRBD1
CDR3: CSATTAGTGRSPLHF
DNA: TGCAGTGCTACTACAGCCGGGACAGGGCGCTCACCCCTCCACTTT

J: TRBJ1-1
V: TRBV4-3
size: few
D: NA
CDR3: CASGRGKTEAFF
DNA: TGCGCCAGCGGCCGGGGTAAGACTGAAGCTTTCTTT

J: TRBJ1-1
V: TRBV12-3/TRBV12-4
size: NA
D: NA
CDR3: CASSLGPGSGGAFF
DNA: TGTGCCAGCAGTTTAGGGCCCGGATCAGGTGGAGCTTTCTTT

J: TRBJ2-7
V: TRBV7-3
size: few
D: TRBD2
CDR3: CASLLVAGTSGVVCEQYF
DNA: TGTGCCAGCCTCCTAGTGGCCGGGACTAGCGGGGTGGTCTGCGAGCAGTACTTC

J: TRBJ2-3
V: TRBV7-2
size: NA
D: NA
CDR3: CASSFLGGPDTQYF
DNA: TGTGCCAGCAGCTTCCTGGGAGGCCCAGATACGCAGTATTTT

J: TRBJ1-5
V: TRBV9
size: NA
D: NA
CDR3: CASSVEINQPQHF
DNA: TGTGCCAGCAGCGTAGAGATCAATCAGCCCCAGCATTTT

J: TRBJ1-1
V: TRBV20-1
size: few
D: TRBD1
CDR3: CSARGQGQAFF
DNA: TGCAGTGCTAGGGGACAGGGCCAAGCTTTCTTT

J: TRBJ1-2
V: TRBV13
size: few
D: TRBD1
CDR3: CASSSGTGRANYGYTF
DNA: TGTGCCAGCAGCTCCGGGACAGGGCGAGCTAACTATGGCTACACCTTC

J: TRBJ2-3
V: TRBV10-3
size: many
D: TRBD2
CDR3: CAIRTSGGDTQYF
DNA: TGTGCCATCAGAACTAGCGGAGGAGATACGCAGTATTTT

J: TRBJ1-4
V: TRBV6-4
size: few
D: NA
CDR3: CASSDRGNEKLFF
DNA: TGTGCCAGCAGTGACAGGGGTAATGAAAAACTGTTTTTT

J: TRBJ2-5
V: TRBV20-1
size: NA
D: NA
CDR3: CSADQGGEQETQYF
DNA: TGCAGTGCTGACCAGGGGGGCGAGCAAGAGACCCAGTACTTC

J: TRBJ1-3
V: TRBV7-9
size: NA
D: NA
CDR3: CASSSNRRNTIYF
DNA: TGTGCCAGCAGCTCAAATAGGCGAAACACCATATATTTT

J: TRBJ2-5
V: TRBV12-3/TRBV12-4
size: NA
D: NA
CDR3: CASSLRWGPDQETQYF
DNA: TGTGCCAGCAGCTTAAGGTGGGGGCCTGACCAAGAGACCCAGTACTTC

J: TRBJ2-3
V: TRBV6-5
size: NA
D: NA
CDR3: CASSYVGAIGTDTQYF
DNA: TGTGCCAGCAGTTACGTGGGGGCTATCGGCACAGATACGCAGTATTTT

J: TRBJ2-3
V: TRBV6-2/TRBV6-3
size: NA
D: NA
CDR3: CASSSRSDTQYF
DNA: TGTGCCAGCAGTTCCAGGTCGGATACGCAGTATTTT